This T cell receptor beta chain was profiled in a study of T cell responses to AZD1222 COVID-19 vaccine (dated by TCRdb to the early 2020s). In terms of the full investigation: A total of around 240 trial participants underwent TCR sequencing, of whom nearly 210 received two doses of AZD1222 and roughly 25 received two doses of the MenACWY control vaccine. Trial participants were enrolled into age subgroups of 18-55, 56-69 and 70-plus years, which contained about 150, 28 and 57 TCR-sequenced participants, respectively. What the research found in general, with its limitations: Conclusions about previously exposed vaccinees are limited, since just a handful of AZD1222 recipients were seropositive for SARS-CoV-2 at baseline. In the small 56-69-year group, the increase in depth fell short of significance, most likely because of low power. Epitopes outside the regions mutated in the B.1.351 and B.1.1.7 variants were reportedly recognized by nearly half of the unique spike-specific TCRs. After two AZD1222 doses, both the breadth and the depth of spike-specific TCRs were significantly higher than at day 0 and than in MenACWY recipients. Participants were mostly white British and included more females than males, and it was suggested by the authors that clonal diversity may have been underestimated. Because no day 14 peak-response samples were available, the repertoires could be characterized only after the peak T cell response. The vaccine-associated CD4 TCRs covered the entire spike protein, and the dominant responses fell in regions 160-218 and 743-854.

Via the germline V gene, CDR1 is SQVTM and CDR2 ANQGSEA. Spanning cysteine to phenylalanine, the CDR3 consists of 15 amino acids. Only the CDR3 DNA is retained, 45 bases long and in frame from the first base. Germline trimming: 1 base from V, 1 base from J; junction bases outside gene matches: 2. Comment on this clone: Its antigen is currently not known. Base-call qualities are not available, and no considerably larger clone is one nucleotide away.

Sample time point, as interpreted from the label and publication: about 28 days (+/-7) after the second vaccine dose. AZD1222 recipients with second doses at about 4 weeks or about 12 weeks were pooled, because spike-specific TCR depth and breadth did not differ between schedules. The vaccinee samples were drawn from two UK trials, COV001 and COV002, one of which was a single-blind randomized controlled phase 2/3 trial testing AZD1222 (ChAdOx1 nCoV-19) in healthy adults. Trial participant PBMC samples were collected at day 0 and day 28 after the second dose for TCRbeta chain sequencing. The CDR3 regions of human TCRbeta chains were subjected to immunosequencing. In the source study's methods: Repertoire TCRs were checked for matches against a reference library of SARS-CoV-2-specific TCRs that had been generated using the MIRA antigen-specificity platform. Breadth was defined as the fraction of unique TCRs that were SARS-CoV-2-associated. Depth was defined as the fraction of total T cells that were SARS-CoV-2-associated. Using the MIRA data, each spike-specific TCR was assigned both to the spike region to which the TCR was reactive and to a CD4 or CD8 class. Log10-transformed breadth and depth values were compared by one-way ANOVA with Sidak's multiple comparisons tests. This is the immuneACCESS table as TCRdb keeps it, with only in-frame sequences that have V and J called. A part of the clones is gone; compared with another copy, unresolved V genes explain less than half, and the rest is unexplained. V, J and clone size are those of that table, while D and trimming were read from the DNA. The sample has 20,000 or so clones on record, roughly 83% of them singletons. The ten biggest clones cover around 15% of the sample.

The sequence joins TRBV29-1 to TRBJ2-2; TRBD2 lines up with 8 middle nucleotides. The TCR comes from an adult who received the AZD1222 COVID-19 vaccine. The sample was peripheral blood, taken 28 days after the second AZD1222 dose. The DNA is TGCAGCGTTGAAGCAGCGGGAGAGAACACCGGGGAGCTGTTTTTT. Translated, this is CSVEAAGENTGELFF.